These T cell receptor beta chains were read from a single sample in a study of kidney transplant recipient with SARS-CoV-2 infection. Via MiXCR, TCRdb re-called the reads, giving one row per CDR3 protein. The sample contains 250,000 or so distinct CDR3 sequences, more than 25% of which appear only once. The specimen comprised a blood sample, sampled at baseline and on day 111 from a kidney transplant recipient. The receptors come from a young adult male patient who had COVID-19 and was a kidney transplant recipient. Part of the T cells may come from the graft donor. CDR3s include the opening cysteine and the closing phenylalanine or tryptophan. The D gene is left open where the match is weak. Only part of the rows carry a size: once, few, many, or a class if the clone is expanded.

J | D | V | size | length | CDR3 | DNA
TRBJ1-2 | . | TRBV6-8 | many | 17 | CASSVKIRSRKTYGYTF | TGTGCCAGCAGTGTTAAGATACGCTCTAGAAAGACCTATGGCTACACCTTC
TRBJ2-1 | . | TRBV27 | many | 11 | CASSPGLEQFF | TGTGCCAGCAGTCCGGGACTTGAGCAGTTCTTC
TRBJ1-4 | . | TRBV28 | many | 16 | CASSLSQAGANEKLFF | TGTGCCAGCAGTTTAAGTCAGGCAGGAGCTAATGAAAAACTGTTTTTT
TRBJ1-1 | . | TRBV3-1 | many | 17 | CASSMLTPISIRTEAFF | TGTGCCAGCAGCATGCTTACTCCCATTTCAATTCGCACTGAAGCTTTCTTT
TRBJ1-2 | . | TRBV4-2 | . | 17 | CASSLNFKGRKTYGYTF | TGTGCCAGCAGCCTTAATTTCAAAGGTCGAAAGACCTATGGCTACACCTTC
TRBJ2-7 | TRBD1 | TRBV19 | many | 13 | CASARGQTYEQYF | TGTGCCAGTGCGAGGGGACAGACCTACGAGCAGTACTTC
TRBJ2-7 | . | TRBV7-2 | many | 17 | CASSLIFQGFANSEQYF | TGTGCCAGCAGCTTAATATTCCAGGGTTTCGCGAATAGCGAGCAGTACTTC
TRBJ1-2 | TRBD1 | TRBV3-1 | many | 13 | CASSLGQDYGYTF | TGTGCCAGCAGCCTTGGACAGGACTATGGCTACACCTTC
TRBJ2-1 | . | TRBV5-1 | . | 14 | CASSHGRGNNEQFF | TGCGCCAGCAGCCACGGACGGGGCAACAATGAGCAGTTCTTC
TRBJ2-7 | . | TRBV3-1 | once | 13 | CASNQLDAYGQYF | TGTGCCAGCAACCAACTGGATGCCTACGGGCAGTACTTC
TRBJ2-3 | . | TRBV30 | . | 12 | CAWSRRTDTQYF | TGTGCCTGGAGTCGGCGCACAGATACGCAGTATTTT
TRBJ2-1 | TRBD2 | TRBV7-9 | . | 15 | CASSLRTSGSTEQFF | TGTGCCAGCAGCTTAAGGACTAGCGGGAGTACTGAGCAGTTCTTC
TRBJ1-6 | . | TRBV5-4 | . | 17 | CASSPSPLHREGSPLHF | TGTGCCAGCAGCCCCAGCCCGCTCCACAGGGAGGGTTCACCCCTCCACTTT
TRBJ2-3 | TRBD2 | TRBV11-2 | few | 17 | CASSLLTSGSYTDTQYF | TGTGCCAGCAGCTTATTAACTAGCGGGAGCTACACAGATACGCAGTATTTT
TRBJ1-2 | . | TRBV7-9 | once | 17 | CASSADIYHGKTYGHTF | TGTGCCAGCAGCGCGGACATATACCATGGAAAGACCTATGGCCACACCTTC
TRBJ2-3 | . | TRBV18 | . | 13 | CASPTGGTDTQYF | TGTGCCAGCCCAACGGGGGGCACAGATACGCAGTATTTT
TRBJ2-7 | TRBD1 | TRBV5-6 | . | 13 | CASSLAGGQAVYF | TGTGCCAGCAGCTTGGCAGGGGGACAGGCCGTGTACTTC
TRBJ2-1 | . | TRBV3-2 | many | 12 | CASSQWANEQFF | TGTGCCAGCAGCCAATGGGCTAATGAGCAGTTCTTC
TRBJ1-1 | . | TRBV24-1 | many | 12 | CATSTGDTEAFF | TGTGCCACCAGTACGGGAGACACTGAAGCTTTCTTT
TRBJ2-2 | TRBD2 | TRBV20-1 | . | 15 | CSALREGSNTGELFF | TGCAGTGCCCTCAGGGAGGGTTCGAACACCGGGGAGCTGTTTTTT
TRBJ2-7 | . | TRBV30 | many | 14 | CAWSVRRGPREQYF | TGTGCCTGGAGTGTACGTCGGGGACCGAGGGAGCAGTACTTC
TRBJ2-5 | TRBD2 | TRBV6-7 | many | 23 | CASSYRKQGLAGGPSPFQETQYF | TGTGCCAGCAGTTACCGGAAGCAAGGACTAGCGGGAGGGCCTTCCCCCTTCCAAGAGACCCAGTACTTC
TRBJ1-2 | . | TRBV2 | many | 13 | CASSDLTASGYTF | TGTGCCAGCAGTGATCTGACAGCCTCGGGCTACACCTTC
TRBJ1-1 | . | TRBV19 | many | 13 | CASSIGPNTEAFF | TGTGCCAGTAGTATAGGACCCAACACTGAAGCTTTCTTT
TRBJ2-3 | TRBD2 | TRBV27 | . | 15 | CASSLLLAGADTQYF | TGTGCCAGCAGTCTACTACTAGCGGGGGCAGATACGCAGTATTTT
TRBJ1-1 | . | TRBV5-1 | many | 15 | CASILLIGRSTEAFF | TGCGCCAGCATCCTTCTCATTGGCCGGTCCACTGAAGCTTTCTTT
TRBJ1-4 | TRBD1 | TRBV15 | many | 14 | CATSRDRLGEKLFF | TGTGCCACCAGCAGGGACAGGCTTGGTGAAAAACTGTTTTTT
TRBJ2-5 | TRBD2 | TRBV20-1 | many | 15 | CSARVASGGGGAQYF | TGCAGTGCTAGAGTAGCAAGCGGGGGCGGCGGTGCCCAGTACTTC
TRBJ2-2 | . | TRBV19 | many | 14 | CASTPFWGTGELFF | TGTGCCAGTACCCCATTTTGGGGCACCGGGGAGCTGTTTTTT
TRBJ2-7 | TRBD1 | TRBV24-1 | many | 14 | CATSPGQPSYEQYF | TGTGCCACCAGTCCGGGACAGCCCTCCTACGAGCAGTACTTC
TRBJ2-3 | . | TRBV28 | many | 16 | CASRALGTTLTDTQYF | TGTGCCAGCAGAGCCCTTGGGACAACTCTCACAGATACGCAGTATTTT
TRBJ2-1 | . | TRBV30 | many | 17 | CAWSEAVLAFSYNEQFF | TGTGCCTGGAGTGAGGCAGTATTGGCATTCTCCTACAATGAGCAGTTCTTC
TRBJ1-1 | . | TRBV12-5 | many | 14 | CASGSYRAATEAFF | TGTGCTAGTGGTTCCTACAGGGCGGCCACTGAAGCTTTCTTT
TRBJ1-6 | TRBD1 | TRBV11-2 | many | 18 | CASSLTAGQGSYNSPLHF | TGTGCCAGCAGCCTCACCGCGGGACAGGGATCCTATAATTCACCCCTCCACTTT
TRBJ1-1 | . | TRBV6-4 | . | 15 | CASSDTESGRTEAFF | TGTGCCAGCAGTGACACGGAGTCGGGGCGGACTGAAGCTTTCTTT
TRBJ2-1 | TRBD2 | TRBV20-1 | few | 15 | CSAPRASGSYNEQFF | TGCAGTGCTCCCCGAGCTAGCGGGAGCTACAATGAGCAGTTCTTC
TRBJ2-2 | TRBD2 | TRBV24-1 | few | 15 | CAASGDGRGTGELFF | TGTGCCGCCAGTGGGGACGGGAGGGGAACCGGGGAGCTGTTTTTT
TRBJ1-2 | . | TRBV12-2 | many | 17 | CASRTCGTPRKTYGYTF | TGTGCAAGTCGCACTTGTGGGACTCCACGAAAGACCTATGGCTACACCTTC
TRBJ1-1 | . | TRBV18 | many | 14 | CASSSAARNTEAFF | TGTGCCAGCTCATCCGCGGCACGGAACACTGAAGCTTTCTTT
TRBJ2-7 | TRBD2 | TRBV5-6 | many | 15 | CASSLAAGDVHEQYF | TGTGCCAGCAGCTTGGCCGCGGGAGACGTCCACGAGCAGTACTTC
TRBJ1-2 | . | TRBV5-8 | many | 16 | CASAESHPRKTYGYTF | TGTGCCAGCGCAGAAAGTCATCCACGAAAGACCTATGGCTACACCTTC
TRBJ1-1 | . | TRBV3-1 | many | 17 | CASSLWVPISIRTEAFF | TGTGCCAGCAGCCTCTGGGTTCCCATTTCAATTCGCACTGAAGCTTTCTTT
TRBJ1-1 | . | TRBV6-5 | many | 15 | CASSRSETMNTEAFF | TGTGCCAGCAGCCGCTCAGAGACCATGAACACTGAAGCTTTCTTT
TRBJ1-4 | . | TRBV28 | many | 14 | CASSSTGSNEKLFF | TGTGCCAGCAGCTCGACAGGATCTAATGAAAAACTGTTTTTT